This TCR beta chain originates from a study of metastatic and nonmetastatic thyroid tumors. The overall study: Repertoire comparison spanned blood and tumor or nodule tissue of malignant and benign thyroid patients.

Not a single patient had been given any form of treatment at any point before undergoing thyroid surgery. Trimming took off 0 bases at V and 0 bases at J, with 6 bases between the two ends. Germline lookup yields CDR1 LGHDT and CDR2 YNNKEL (reference sequence). This CDR3 has 14 amino acids. This clone was seen repeatedly, ten times or more. TCRdb re-analyzed the PCR reads through MiXCR. Of approximately 37,000 clones in the sample, approximately 15% were seen once. What was sequenced was blood. The source is a male donor with papillary thyroid cancer or a benign thyroid nodule (not recorded which). Some clones in this sample may be carry-over from other donors' samples. V and J are TRBV3-1 and TRBJ2-7; unclear D gene. DNA of the CDR3: TGTGCCAGCAGCCAAGATCCGGGCTCCTACGAGCAGTACTTC. Residues: CASSQDPGSYEQYF.